The 19 T cell receptor beta chains in this list originate from one sample, sequenced in a study of blood T cells in healthy people across ages. Alongside a J-beta primer mix, a sample-barcoded 5' primer served in a second PCR lasting roughly 6 to 12 cycles. One entry per CDR3 protein, called by TCRdb with MiXCR from the 5' RACE reads. Among 750,000 to 1,000,000 distinct CDR3 sequences listed, 25% to 30% were seen once. A further study also used this sample, focusing on T cells of mothers and their children.

Sequencing was performed on blood. The source is a woman aged 40 to 50 in good health.

This clonotype was counted between two and nine times. J is TRBJ2-3 and V is TRBV7-9; TRBD2 aligns across 13 bases. CDR1 is SEHNR and CDR2 is FQNEAQ in the germline V gene (reference sequence). This CDR3 has 18 residues. J gave up 0 bases and V 5 bases, and 8 bases lay outside the gene matches. As DNA, the CDR3 is TGTGCCAGCAGCAAGCCGGGACTAGCGGGGAAAAGCACAGATACGCAGTATTTT. Translation: CASSKPGLAGKSTDTQYF.

As for this clonotype: A much larger clone is a single base away; this may be a read error. DNA of the CDR3: TGTGCCAGCAGGGGCCCAAGCGGTCCTTACCACAATGAGCAGTTCTTC. It specifies CASRGPSGPYHNEQFF. The rearrangement joins TRBV28 to TRBJ2-1; weak D call: TRBD2 (5 bases). V gave up 6 bases and J gave up 5 bases, with 20 bases separating them. Looked up from germline, CDR1 is MDHEN and CDR2 is SYDVKM. This CDR3 comprises 16 residues.

J is TRBJ2-1 and V is TRBV27; 8 bases match TRBD1. Germline V gene lookup returns CDR1 MNHEY and CDR2 SMNVEV (reference sequence). The V segment lost 3 bases and the J segment 5 bases; nucleotides outside the gene matches: 12. The CDR3 has 17 amino acids. The CDR3 reads CASSFRNPGQGNNEQFF. The CDR3 DNA sequence: TGTGCCAGCAGTTTCCGAAACCCCGGACAGGGAAACAATGAGCAGTTCTTC.

This clonotype occurred a few times. The J gene is TRBJ1-1, the V gene TRBV28; D remains ambiguous. The CDR3 sequence is 14 residues long. The germline CDR1 and CDR2 sequences are MDHEN and SYDVKM. Trimming took off 4 bases at V and 11 bases at J, with 20 bases between the two ends. The CDR3 sequence is CASSSSGLSMSAFF. CDR3 DNA: TGTGCCAGCAGTTCTAGCGGGCTAAGTATGTCGGCTTTCTTT.

A remark on this clonotype: One base away lies a much larger clone, so this may be a sequencing read error. The chain carries TRBV20-1 and TRBJ2-7, with D tentatively TRBD1 (5 bases). Trimming took off 7 bases at V and 4 bases at J, with 20 bases between the two ends. CDR3 size: 14 residues. CDR1 and CDR2 from the germline V gene are DFQATT and SNEGSKA (reference sequence). The CDR3 here is CSVRGGGSGYEQYF. CDR3 nucleotides: TGCAGTGTTAGGGGTGGTGGCTCTGGGTACGAGCAGTACTTC.

V and J are TRBV5-4 and TRBJ2-1; 9 bases are a match to TRBD1. Germline V gene lookup returns CDR1 SGHNT and CDR2 YYREEE (reference sequence). The CDR3 runs 15 residues. V lost 4 bases and J lost 5; bases outside the gene matches: 7. CDR3: CASSETGGLNNEQFF. The CDR3 DNA reads as TGTGCCAGCAGCGAAACAGGGGGCCTTAACAATGAGCAGTTCTTC.

This clonotype was observed at least ten times. The V call is TRBV20-1, the J call TRBJ2-7, with a weak D call TRBD2 (6 bases). V lost 4 bases and J 3 bases, leaving 19 bases between the germline ends. CDR3 size: 15 residues. CDR1 and CDR2 (germline): DFQATT, SNEGSKA (reference sequence). Here the CDR3 DNA reads TGCAGTGCTAATCCGGCTTCATCCGGGGGCTACGAGCAGTACTTC. This encodes CSANPASSGGYEQYF.

As regards this clonotype: The conserved phenylalanine or tryptophan normally closing the CDR3 is absent here, so this likely arose from a read error. This chain links TRBV7-6 with TRBJ2-3, with 9 bases lining up with TRBD2. CDR1 is SGHVS, CDR2 FNYEAQ, per germline. Germline trimming cut 4 bases from V and 4 bases from J; bases unmatched to any gene: 6. The CDR3 covers 15 residues. The CDR3 DNA reads as TGTGCCAGCAGCTCCCGACTAGCGGAGTCAGATACGCAGTATGTT. Protein product: CASSSRLAESDTQYV.

This clonotype has more than one count but fewer than ten. The chain employs TRBV28 and TRBJ2-7; D not certain. The V end was cut by 3 bases, the J end by 2 bases, with 5 bases between. Looked up from germline, CDR1 is MDHEN and CDR2 is SYDVKM. The CDR3 runs to 12 residues. Written as DNA, the CDR3 is TGTGCCAGCAGTTTTGATGCCTACGAGCAGTACTTC. Residues: CASSFDAYEQYF.

Many counts were recorded for this clonotype. The chain recombines TRBV29-1 with TRBJ2-1; maybe TRBD1 (6 bases). The length of the CDR3 is 15 residues. The germline V and J ends were trimmed by 0 bases and 3 bases, with 12 bases remaining between them. The V gene's germline CDR1 is SQVTM and CDR2 ANQGSEA. CDR3 sequence: CSVEDSDRNYNEQFF. In DNA form, the CDR3 reads TGCAGCGTTGAAGATTCCGACAGGAACTACAATGAGCAGTTCTTC.

This chain links TRBV20-1 with TRBJ2-3; 9 bases are a match to TRBD2. CDR1 and CDR2 from the germline V gene are DFQATT and SNEGSKA (reference sequence). The CDR3 has 15 amino acids. The junction had 9 bases not matched to a gene; V was cut back by 3 bases and J by 5 bases. CDR3 in amino acids: CSARPGASGEDTQYF. The CDR3 coding sequence is TGCAGTGCTAGGCCCGGGGCTAGCGGGGAAGATACGCAGTATTTT.

This clonotype showed up many times. This chain connects TRBV27 to TRBJ2-5; tentatively, D is TRBD1 or TRBD2 (5 bases each). This CDR3 has 14 residues. CDR1 is MNHEY, CDR2 SMNVEV, per germline (reference sequence). Trimming cost V 5 bases and J 4 bases, with 14 bases left between them. As DNA, the CDR3 is TGTGCCAGCAGTCTAGAGGGGCGCGGAGAGACCCAGTACTTC. Protein sequence: CASSLEGRGETQYF.

V is TRBV29-1 and J is TRBJ2-5; 9 nucleotides agree with TRBD1. With 6 bases clipped from V and 5 bases from J, the junction kept 7 bases outside the gene matches. CDR1 SQVTM and CDR2 ANQGSEA come from the germline V gene. CDR3 length equals 13 residues. The CDR3 is CSVGDRASETQYF. The CDR3, as DNA: TGCAGCGTAGGGGACAGGGCCTCGGAGACCCAGTACTTC.

The chain is built from TRBV19 and TRBJ2-3; 10 positions match TRBD1. The CDR3 consists of 18 residues. Germline loops: CDR1 LNHDA, CDR2 SQIVND (reference sequence). V shed 5 bases and J 3 bases; nucleotides not matched to a gene: 14. This CDR3 is CASSEAGIRDRGTDTQYF. DNA of the CDR3: TGTGCCAGTAGTGAGGCAGGGATCCGGGACAGGGGAACAGATACGCAGTATTTT.

About this clonotype: This could be a read error, since a much larger clone is one nucleotide away. The chain links TRBV6-5 to TRBJ1-2; D unresolved. The CDR3 totals 13 residues. The V gene lost 8 bases and the J gene lost 7 bases, with 17 bases spanning the gap. Germline V gene data show CDR1 as MNHEY and CDR2 as SVGAGI. The CDR3 DNA follows: TGTGCCAGCGCCTCCGAAGTCCCCTGTGGCTACACCTTC. Residues: CASASEVPCGYTF.

This clonotype has more than one count but fewer than ten. J is TRBJ1-4 and V is TRBV19, with unresolved D. Germline-derived CDR1 and CDR2 are LNHDA and SQIVND (reference sequence). Deletions cut 7 bases from V and 4 bases from J, with 10 bases between. The CDR3 extends over 13 amino acids. CDR3 in amino acids: CASNGGSNEKLFF. The CDR3 region has the DNA TGTGCCAGTAATGGCGGGAGTAATGAAAAACTGTTTTTT.

This clonotype was counted ten times or more. This sequence joins TRBV7-2 and TRBJ2-7; D gene ambiguous. Between the trimmed V and J ends, which lost 3 bases and 3 bases, there was a span of 9 bases. Germline V gives CDR1 SGHTA, CDR2 FQGNSA. This CDR3 is 13 amino acids long. The CDR3 sequence: CASSFSFDYEQYF. In DNA, the CDR3 is TGTGCCAGCAGCTTTTCCTTCGACTACGAGCAGTACTTC.

This clonotype was detected ten times or more. The rearrangement joins TRBV20-1 to TRBJ2-1, with D possibly matching TRBD2 (5 bases). The V gene's germline CDR1 is DFQATT and CDR2 SNEGSKA (reference sequence). The CDR3 has 12 residues. The CDR3 DNA is TGCAGGCCTTTGAGGGAAAAGGATGAGCAGTTCTTC. Residues: CRPLREKDEQFF.

This sequence joins TRBV10-2 and TRBJ1-1; TRBD1 is a possible D gene (5 bases). Germline V gene data show CDR1 as WSHSY and CDR2 as SAAADI. This CDR3 is built from 14 residues. Trimming removed 6 bases at V and 4 bases at J, with 15 bases between. CDR3 protein: CASRGLNMSTEAFF. DNA of the CDR3: TGCGCCAGCAGGGGACTTAACATGAGCACTGAAGCTTTCTTT.